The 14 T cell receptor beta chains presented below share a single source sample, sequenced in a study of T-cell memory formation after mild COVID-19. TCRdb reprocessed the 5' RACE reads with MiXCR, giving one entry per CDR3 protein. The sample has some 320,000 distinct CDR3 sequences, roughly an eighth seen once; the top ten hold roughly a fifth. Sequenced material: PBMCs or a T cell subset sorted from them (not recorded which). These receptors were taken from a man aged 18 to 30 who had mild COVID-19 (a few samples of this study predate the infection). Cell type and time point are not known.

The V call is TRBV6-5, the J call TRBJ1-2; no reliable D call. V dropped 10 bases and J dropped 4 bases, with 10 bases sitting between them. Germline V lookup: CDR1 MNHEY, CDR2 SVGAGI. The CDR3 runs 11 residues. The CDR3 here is CATTAGYGYTF. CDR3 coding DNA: TGTGCCACTACAGCCGGCTATGGCTACACCTTC.

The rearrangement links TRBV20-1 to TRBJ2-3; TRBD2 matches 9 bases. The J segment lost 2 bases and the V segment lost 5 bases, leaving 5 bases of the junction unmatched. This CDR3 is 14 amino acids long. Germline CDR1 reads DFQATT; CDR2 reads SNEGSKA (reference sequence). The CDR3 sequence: CSAPLAGNTDTQYF. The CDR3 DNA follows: TGCAGTGCTCCTCTAGCGGGGAACACAGATACGCAGTATTTT.

Here the CDR3 DNA reads TGTGCCAGCAATTGGGTTTTGGGCTCACCCCTCCACTTT. Its translation: CASNWVLGSPLHF. The chain is built from TRBV12-3 or TRBV12-4 and TRBJ1-6, with D hard to call. Trimming left V 7 bases short and J 10 bases short, with 14 bases between. The CDR3 runs 13 residues.

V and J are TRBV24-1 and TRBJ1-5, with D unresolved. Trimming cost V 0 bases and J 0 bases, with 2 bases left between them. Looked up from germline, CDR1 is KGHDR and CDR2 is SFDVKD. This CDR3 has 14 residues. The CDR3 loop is CATSDLTSNQPQHF. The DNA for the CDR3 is TGTGCCACCAGTGATTTGACTAGCAATCAGCCCCAGCATTTT.

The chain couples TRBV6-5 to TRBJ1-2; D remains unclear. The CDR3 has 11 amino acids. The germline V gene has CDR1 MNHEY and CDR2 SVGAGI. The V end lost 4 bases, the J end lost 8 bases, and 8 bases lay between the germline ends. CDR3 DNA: TGTGCCAGCAGTTCAATAACCGGCTACACCTTC. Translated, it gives CASSSITGYTF.

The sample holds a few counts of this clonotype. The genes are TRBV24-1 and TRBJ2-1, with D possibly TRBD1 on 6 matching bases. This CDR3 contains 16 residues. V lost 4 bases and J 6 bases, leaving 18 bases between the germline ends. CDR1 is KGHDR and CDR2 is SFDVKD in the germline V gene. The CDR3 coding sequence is TGTGCCACCAGTGACCCCTCTAATAGGGGGACCAATGAGCAGTTCTTC. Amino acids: CATSDPSNRGTNEQFF.

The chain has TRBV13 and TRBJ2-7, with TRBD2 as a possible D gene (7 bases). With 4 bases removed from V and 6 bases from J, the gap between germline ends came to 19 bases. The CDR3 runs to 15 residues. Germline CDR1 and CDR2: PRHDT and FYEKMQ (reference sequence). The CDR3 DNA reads TGTGCCAGCAGCTGGAGGGGGGGAAGTACGCTCGAGCAGTACTTC. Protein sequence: CASSWRGGSTLEQYF. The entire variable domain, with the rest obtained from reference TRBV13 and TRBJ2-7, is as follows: AAGVIQSPRHLIKEKRETATLKCYPIPRHDTVYWYQQGPGQDPQFLISFYEKMQSDKGSIPDRFSAQQFSDYHSELNMSSLELGDSALYFCASSWRGGSTLEQYFGPGTRLTVT.

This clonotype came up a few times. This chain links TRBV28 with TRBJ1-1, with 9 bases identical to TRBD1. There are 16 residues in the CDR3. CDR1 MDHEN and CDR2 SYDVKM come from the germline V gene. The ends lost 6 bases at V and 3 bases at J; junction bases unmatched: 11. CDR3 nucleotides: TGTGCCAGCAGGCGACCGGGACAGGGTTTAGACACTGAAGCTTTCTTT. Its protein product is CASRRPGQGLDTEAFF.

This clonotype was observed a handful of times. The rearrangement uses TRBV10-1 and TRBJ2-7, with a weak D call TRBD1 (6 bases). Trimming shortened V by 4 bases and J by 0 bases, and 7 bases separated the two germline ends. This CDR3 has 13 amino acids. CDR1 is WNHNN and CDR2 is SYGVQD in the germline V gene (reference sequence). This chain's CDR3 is CASSGDTSYEQYF. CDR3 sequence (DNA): TGCGCCAGCAGTGGGGACACCTCCTACGAGCAGTACTTC.

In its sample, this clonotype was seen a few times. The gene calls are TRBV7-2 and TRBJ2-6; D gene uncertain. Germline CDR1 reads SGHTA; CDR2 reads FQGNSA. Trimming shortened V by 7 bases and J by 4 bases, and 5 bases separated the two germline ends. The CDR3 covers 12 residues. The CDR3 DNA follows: TGTGCCAGCAAAAGAGGGGCCAACGTCCTGACTTTC. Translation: CASKRGANVLTF.

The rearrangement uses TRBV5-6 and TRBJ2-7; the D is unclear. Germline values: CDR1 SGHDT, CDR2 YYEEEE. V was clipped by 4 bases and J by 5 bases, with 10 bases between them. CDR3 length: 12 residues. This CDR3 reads CASSPVANEQYF. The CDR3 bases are TGTGCCAGCAGCCCGGTCGCTAACGAGCAGTACTTC. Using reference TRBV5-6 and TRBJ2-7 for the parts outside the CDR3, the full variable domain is DAGVTQSPTHLIKTRGQQVTLRCSPKSGHDTVSWYQQALGQGPQFIFQYYEEEERQRGNFPDRFSGHQFPNYSSELNVNALLLGDSALYLCASSPVANEQYFGPGTRLTVT.

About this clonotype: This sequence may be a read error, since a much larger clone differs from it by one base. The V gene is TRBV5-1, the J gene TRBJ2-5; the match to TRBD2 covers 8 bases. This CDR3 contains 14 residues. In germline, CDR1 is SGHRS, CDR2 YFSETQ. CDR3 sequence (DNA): TGCGCCAGCAGCTCGGGGGGGAGCCAAGAGACCCGGTACTTC. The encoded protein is CASSSGGSQETRYF.

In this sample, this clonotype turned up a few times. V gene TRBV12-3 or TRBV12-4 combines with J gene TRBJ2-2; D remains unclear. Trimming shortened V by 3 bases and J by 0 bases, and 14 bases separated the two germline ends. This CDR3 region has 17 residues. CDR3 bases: TGTGCCAGCAGTTTGACTCTCAGACATGCGAACACCGGGGAGCTGTTTTTT. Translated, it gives CASSLTLRHANTGELFF.

CDR3 sequence reads: CASSPHSPGGSSPLHF. The CDR3 nucleotides read TGTGCCAGCAGCCCTCACAGCCCGGGGGGAAGTTCACCCCTCCACTTT. This chain uses TRBV7-2 with TRBJ1-6; TRBD1 might be the D (5 bases). The length of the CDR3 is 16 residues. V lost 5 bases to trimming and J lost 9 bases, with 20 bases between them. Germline values: CDR1 SGHTA, CDR2 FQGNSA. Full variable domain (rest looked up from reference TRBV7-2 and TRBJ1-6): GAGVSQSPSNKVTEKGKDVELRCDPISGHTALYWYRQSLGQGLEFLIYFQGNSAPDKSGLPSDRFSAERTGGSVSTLTIQRTQQEDSAVYLCASSPHSPGGSSPLHFGNGTRLTVT.